The clone carrying this TCR beta chain was seen a handful of times. Its antigen is not identified. Using immunoSEQ multiplex PCR, the repertoire was profiled, and TCRdb retains in-frame clones only, with some absent. The data show about 58,000 clones, roughly 90% seen once. V gave up 8 bases and J gave up 9 bases; unmatched junction bases: 10. Germline CDR1 reads SEHNR; CDR2 reads FQNEAQ (reference sequence). This CDR3 has 14 amino acids. The data derive from a study of cytomegalovirus exposure and HLA in healthy donors. Whole-study results and caveats: Using the classifier, cytomegalovirus status was reportedly diagnosed with high specificity and sensitivity.

Separate from the approximately 700-subject first cohort was the approximately 130-subject validation cohort, to which the donors belonged. Sequencing input: PBMCs. The chain links TRBV7-9 to TRBJ2-1, with 10 nucleotides matching TRBD2. The sequence was obtained from a man between 18 and 29 years old in good health and CMV-seronegative. This CDR3 is CASGGVIAGGEQFF. CDR3 nucleotide sequence: TGTGCCAGCGGGGGGGTGATAGCGGGAGGTGAGCAGTTCTTC.